This T cell receptor (beta chain) was sequenced during a study of CD8 T cells in ankylosing spondylitis. Study results and caveats: In ankylosing spondylitis blood, a motif of roughly eight highly homologous TCR beta variants appeared characteristic.

Looked up from germline, CDR1 is SGHDT and CDR2 is YYEEEE. V was pared by 3 bases and J by 2 bases, with 7 bases of the junction left unmatched. The CDR3 sequence is 16 residues long. This clonotype turned up a few times. What it binds is not known. TCRdb fed the 5' RACE reads into MiXCR, producing one record per CDR3 protein. The sample has around 540,000 distinct CDR3 sequences, about 12% seen once. Sample: blood, either unsorted or a sorted T cell fraction (not recorded which). This receptor was taken from a male donor with ankylosing spondylitis. The gene calls are TRBV5-6 and TRBJ1-3, with 8 bases aligning to TRBD1. CDR3 sequence reads: CASSSSWTGTGNTIYF. Written as DNA, the CDR3 is TGTGCCAGCAGCTCATCATGGACAGGGACTGGAAACACCATATATTTT.